The rows below give T cell receptor beta chains drawn from one sample of a study of shared clonotypes between healthy human individuals. TCRdb's copy holds only in-frame clones and misses some; the assay was immunoSEQ multiplex PCR. The table has millions of clones, more than 85% seen once; the top ten hold 0.39%. Sequenced sample: naive CD4+ T cells from PBMCs. All receptors derive from a man between 18 and 29 years old in good health. Some clones in this sample may be carry-over from other donors' samples. CDR3s include the opening cysteine and the closing phenylalanine or tryptophan. The D gene is left open where the match is weak. Clone size appears in some rows only: once, few, many, or a class for an expanded clone.

V gene	J gene	D gene	clone size	CDR3 protein	CDR3 DNA
TRBV6-4	TRBJ1-1	TRBD1	NA	CASSDREERATEAFF	TGTGCCAGCAGCGACAGGGAAGAGAGGGCCACTGAAGCTTTCTTT
TRBV5-5	TRBJ2-7	NA	NA	CASSLDGSYYEQYF	TGTGCCAGCAGCTTGGACGGGAGCTACTACGAGCAGTACTTC
TRBV7-6	TRBJ2-7	TRBD2	NA	CASSSTLSGRTSYEQYF	TGTGCCAGCAGCTCCACCCTTAGCGGGAGAACGTCCTACGAGCAGTACTTC
TRBV5-1	TRBJ2-6	NA	once	CASSLYMGSGANVLTF	TGCGCCAGCAGCTTATACATGGGGTCTGGGGCCAACGTCCTGACTTTC
TRBV25-1	TRBJ2-2	NA	few	CASSESLNTGELFF	TGTGCCAGCAGTGAATCCCTGAACACCGGGGAGCTGTTTTTT
TRBV28	TRBJ2-2	NA	NA	CASSPRSGGPGELFF	TGTGCCAGCAGCCCCAGGTCGGGGGGCCCCGGGGAGCTGTTTTTT
TRBV7-3	TRBJ2-2	TRBD1	NA	CASSLRPGGQWELFF	TGTGCCAGCAGCTTAAGGCCAGGGGGCCAGTGGGAGCTGTTTTTT
TRBV6-4	TRBJ2-3	NA	NA	CASSDRGHRTDTQYF	TGTGCCAGCAGTGACCGGGGACACCGCACAGATACGCAGTATTTT
TRBV28	TRBJ1-1	TRBD1	NA	CASRLRRDRNTEAFF	TGTGCCAGCAGATTACGCCGGGACAGGAACACTGAAGCTTTCTTT
TRBV6-6	TRBJ1-3	NA	NA	CASSYSLDFSGNTIYF	TGTGCCAGCAGTTACTCGTTGGATTTCTCTGGAAACACCATATATTTT
TRBV7-9	TRBJ2-6	NA	NA	CASSFSGKGVYSGANVLTF	TGTGCCAGCAGCTTCTCTGGAAAGGGGGTTTACTCTGGGGCCAACGTCCTGACTTTC
TRBV7-3	TRBJ2-7	NA	NA	CASSFSGGREQYF	TGTGCCAGCAGCTTTAGTGGGGGGCGCGAGCAGTACTTC
TRBV18	TRBJ1-1	NA	NA	CASSPQANTEAFF	TGTGCCAGCTCGCCTCAGGCGAACACTGAAGCTTTCTTT
TRBV28	TRBJ2-4	TRBD2	NA	CASRPSAGTRGNIQYF	TGTGCCAGCAGACCCTCGGCTGGGACTAGGGGAAACATTCAGTACTTC
TRBV27	TRBJ2-1	NA	NA	CASSSGDFPLTNEQFF	TGTGCCAGCAGTTCTGGGGACTTCCCCTTGACCAATGAGCAGTTCTTC
TRBV30	TRBJ1-5	NA	NA	CAWSVSRGGGNQPQHF	TGTGCCTGGAGTGTTTCCCGGGGAGGCGGCAATCAGCCCCAGCATTTT
TRBV5-1	TRBJ2-1	TRBD2	NA	CASRLSGTNTYNEQFF	TGCGCCAGCAGACTTAGCGGGACGAATACCTACAATGAGCAGTTCTTC
TRBV5-1	TRBJ2-2	TRBD2	NA	CASSTAGLAGSNTGELFF	TGCGCCAGCAGCACTGCGGGACTAGCGGGCTCGAACACCGGGGAGCTGTTTTTT
TRBV7-2	TRBJ2-7	NA	NA	CASSLALLSYEQYF	TGTGCCAGCAGCTTAGCGCTTCTCTCCTACGAGCAGTACTTC
TRBV7-9	TRBJ2-1	TRBD2	NA	CASSLVLAGAHEQFF	TGTGCCAGCAGCTTGGTACTAGCGGGAGCCCATGAGCAGTTCTTC
TRBV5-8	TRBJ1-5	NA	NA	CASSRRSNQPQHF	TGTGCCAGCAGCCGGCGAAGCAATCAGCCCCAGCATTTT
TRBV6-1	TRBJ2-4	NA	NA	CASSEAIALNIQYF	TGTGCCAGCAGTGAAGCGATCGCTCTAAACATTCAGTACTTC
TRBV30	TRBJ1-2	TRBD1	few	CAWSAGGGGYTF	TGTGCCTGGAGTGCAGGGGGAGGAGGCTACACCTTC
TRBV25-1	TRBJ1-5	TRBD1	NA	CASSGQGAVQPQHF	TGTGCCAGCAGTGGCCAGGGGGCAGTTCAGCCCCAGCATTTT
TRBV5-1	TRBJ2-6	TRBD1	NA	CASSLAQTGGRSLGANVLTF	TGCGCCAGCAGCTTGGCCCAAACAGGGGGTCGTAGTCTTGGGGCCAACGTCCTGACTTTC
TRBV7-9	TRBJ2-1	TRBD2	NA	CASSISGLAHYNEQFF	TGTGCCAGCAGCATTAGCGGACTAGCGCACTACAATGAGCAGTTCTTC
TRBV7-2	TRBJ2-1	NA	NA	CASSLGPGDEQFF	TGTGCCAGCAGCCTGGGCCCGGGGGATGAGCAGTTCTTC
TRBV9	TRBJ2-1	NA	NA	CASSPGVYNEQFF	TGTGCCAGCAGCCCGGGAGTTTACAATGAGCAGTTCTTC
TRBV27	TRBJ2-2	NA	NA	CASSLKPGELFF	TGTGCCAGCAGTTTAAAGCCCGGGGAGCTGTTTTTT
TRBV30	TRBJ2-7	NA	NA	CAWSVTGGAYEQYF	TGTGCCTGGAGTGTTACAGGGGGGGCCTACGAGCAGTACTTC
TRBV28	TRBJ1-5	TRBD1	NA	CASSLRYRGVGQPQHF	TGTGCCAGCAGTTTACGGTACAGGGGGGTCGGTCAGCCCCAGCATTTT
TRBV11-2	TRBJ2-2	NA	NA	CASSTRTVGELFF	TGTGCCAGCAGCACCCGGACAGTGGGGGAGCTGTTTTTT
TRBV7-8	TRBJ2-7	TRBD2	NA	CASRELAGGAYEQYF	TGTGCCAGCAGGGAGTTAGCGGGAGGTGCCTACGAGCAGTACTTC
TRBV5-4	TRBJ2-3	TRBD1	once	CAIGDSALLGTDTQYF	TGTGCCATTGGGGACAGTGCCCTCTTAGGCACAGATACGCAGTATTTT
TRBV7-9	TRBJ2-2	TRBD1	NA	CASSFRQGRTGELFF	TGTGCCAGCAGCTTCAGACAGGGACGTACCGGGGAGCTGTTTTTT
TRBV7-3	TRBJ2-3	NA	NA	CASSLESADTQYF	TGTGCCAGCAGCTTAGAGTCCGCAGATACGCAGTATTTT
TRBV27	TRBJ1-1	NA	NA	CASKVSGVWYTEAFF	TGTGCCAGCAAGGTTTCCGGGGTGTGGTACACTGAAGCTTTCTTT
TRBV6-1	TRBJ2-4	TRBD1	NA	CASSTQGENIQYF	TGTGCCAGCAGTACCCAGGGGGAGAACATTCAGTACTTC
TRBV7-2	TRBJ2-2	NA	few	CASSLLSSTGELFF	TGTGCCAGCAGCTTATTATCCAGCACCGGGGAGCTGTTTTTT
TRBV28	TRBJ1-5	NA	NA	CAAYSGPQSKNQPQHF	TGTGCCGCTTATTCCGGGCCACAGAGTAAGAATCAGCCCCAGCATTTT